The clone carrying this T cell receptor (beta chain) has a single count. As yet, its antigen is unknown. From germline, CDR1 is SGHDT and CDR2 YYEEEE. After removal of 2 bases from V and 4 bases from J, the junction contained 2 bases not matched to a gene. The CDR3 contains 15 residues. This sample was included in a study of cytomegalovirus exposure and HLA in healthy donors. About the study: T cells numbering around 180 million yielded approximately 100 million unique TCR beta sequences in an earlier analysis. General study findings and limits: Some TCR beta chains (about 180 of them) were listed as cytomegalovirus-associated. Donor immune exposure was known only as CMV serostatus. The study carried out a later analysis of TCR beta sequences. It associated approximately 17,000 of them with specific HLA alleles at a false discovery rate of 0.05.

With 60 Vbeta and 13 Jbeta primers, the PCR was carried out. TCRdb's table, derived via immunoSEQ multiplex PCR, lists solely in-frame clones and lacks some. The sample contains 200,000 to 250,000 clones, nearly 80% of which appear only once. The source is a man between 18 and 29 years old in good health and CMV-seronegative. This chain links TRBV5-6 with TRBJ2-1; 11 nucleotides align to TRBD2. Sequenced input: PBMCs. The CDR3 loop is CASSFSGGAYNEQFF. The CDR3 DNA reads TGTGCCAGCAGCTTTAGCGGGGGGGCGTACAATGAGCAGTTCTTC.